The 13 T cell receptor beta chains given below trace back to one sample, sequenced in a study of T cells in Graves' hyperthyroidism and ophthalmopathy. Researchers amplified the TCR beta CDR3 regions from RNA transcripts. The TCR CDR3 first-round RT-PCR relied on the HTBI primer set. MiXCR, applied by TCRdb to the multiplex PCR reads, yields one record per CDR3 protein. Of approximately 330,000 distinct CDR3 sequences in the sample, roughly 21% are singletons; the top ten hold around half. The sequenced sample was blood. All receptors come from a woman aged 45-60 years with Graves' hyperthyroidism.

This clonotype was seen only a few times. The rearrangement joins TRBV4-2 to TRBJ2-1, with 8 positions matching TRBD2. With 2 bases clipped from V and 0 bases from J, the junction kept 3 bases outside the gene matches. Per the germline V gene, CDR1 is LGHNA and CDR2 is YNFKEQ. This CDR3 is 16 amino acids long. This CDR3 reads CASSQSAGVSYNEQFF. CDR3 nucleotides: TGTGCCAGCAGCCAATCAGCGGGAGTCTCCTACAATGAGCAGTTCTTC.

A few counts support this clonotype. This sequence joins TRBV4-1 and TRBJ2-1, with 8 bases that match TRBD2. Germline assignment: CDR1 MGHRA and CDR2 YSYEKL. The V and J ends lost 0 bases and 3 bases, in that order; junction bases with no gene match: 1. CDR3 length equals 15 residues. CDR3 region: CASSQEAGVYNEQFF. As DNA, the CDR3 is TGCGCCAGCAGCCAAGAAGCGGGGGTCTACAATGAGCAGTTCTTC.

Ten or more counts support this clonotype. The rearrangement uses TRBV6-1 and TRBJ1-1; D not resolved. CDR3 length: 13 amino acids. The V and J ends lost 4 bases and 11 bases respectively, with 17 bases between them. CDR1 is MNHNS, CDR2 SASEGT, per germline. The CDR3 reads CASSGDVGWRAFF. The CDR3 DNA reads as TGTGCCAGCAGTGGGGATGTGGGATGGAGGGCTTTCTTT.

Many counts were recorded for this clonotype. V and J are TRBV2 and TRBJ1-5, with D maybe TRBD1 (5 bases). This CDR3 has 13 residues. The germline V gene encodes CDR1 SNHLY and CDR2 FYNNEI. Trimming stripped 3 bases from V and 7 bases from J, with 10 bases between. The CDR3 loop is CASSDAGPQPQHF. In DNA form, the CDR3 reads TGTGCCAGCAGTGATGCAGGGCCGCAGCCCCAGCATTTT.

This clonotype showed up just a few times. The chain has TRBV5-5 and TRBJ2-1; D not certain. V shed 1 base and J shed 8 bases, with 7 bases lying between them. The CDR3 contains 12 residues. The germline V gene has CDR1 SGHKS and CDR2 YYEKEE (reference sequence). The CDR3 loop reads CASSLPEDEQFF. As DNA, the CDR3 is TGTGCCAGCAGCTTGCCCGAGGATGAGCAGTTCTTC.

In this sample, this clonotype turned up many times. This may arise from a read error, as a much more abundant clone is one base away. V is TRBV7-3 and J is TRBJ2-2; 8 bases match TRBD2. Germline CDR1 and CDR2: SGHTA and FQGTGA. This CDR3 contains 15 residues. The CDR3 loop is CANSLAGPNTGELFF. The CDR3 region has the DNA TGTGCCAACAGCTTAGCGGGACCGAACACCGGGGAGCTGTTTTTT. The whole variable domain, remainder taken from reference TRBV7-3 and TRBJ2-2, is GAGVSQTPSNKVTEKGKYVELRCDPISGHTALYWYRQSLGQGPEFLIYFQGTGAADDSGLPNDRFFAVRPEGSVSTLKIQRTERGDSAVYLCANSLAGPNTGELFFGEGSRLTVL.

This clonotype came up a few times. A read error may be the cause here, since a much bigger clone is one base away. Here the CDR3 DNA reads TGTGCCAGCAGCCTACAGCTCTCTGGGGCCAACGTCCTGGCTTTC. Protein sequence: CASSLQLSGANVLAF. The chain joins TRBV28 to TRBJ2-6, with D maybe TRBD1 (5 bases). Germline lookup yields CDR1 MDHEN and CDR2 SYDVKM. The CDR3 is 15 amino acids.

This clonotype occurred many times. This chain connects TRBV13 to TRBJ2-7; 7 nucleotides agree with TRBD2. Trimming took 2 bases from V and 2 from J; bases not matched to a gene: 12. This CDR3 spans 17 amino acids. CDR1 PRHDT and CDR2 FYEKMQ come from the germline V gene (reference sequence). The CDR3 region is CASSLSVGLAVAYEQYF. CDR3 bases: TGTGCCAGCAGCTTAAGCGTGGGGCTAGCGGTCGCCTACGAGCAGTACTTC.

This clonotype has a count of ten or more. The CDR3 sequence is CASSQIQGGNYEQYF. In nucleotides, the CDR3 is TGTGCCAGCAGCCAAATACAGGGAGGTAACTACGAGCAGTACTTC. The V gene is TRBV3-1, the J gene TRBJ2-7; possibly TRBD1 or TRBD2 for D (6 bases each). Germline loops: CDR1 LGHDT, CDR2 YNNKEL (reference sequence). This CDR3 comprises 15 residues. V lost 2 bases, J lost 3 bases, and 14 bases lay in between.

This clonotype came up many times. The rearrangement joins TRBV18 to TRBJ1-4; possible D gene TRBD1, 6 bases. Deletions cut 3 bases from V and 8 bases from J, with 16 bases between. The germline gives CDR1 KGHSH, CDR2 LQKENI. CDR3 length equals 15 residues. CDR3 in DNA: TGTGCCAGCTCACCTGGAACAGGGTCGAGAGAAAAACTGTTTTTT. Translated, it gives CASSPGTGSREKLFF.

This clonotype was counted ten times or more. The chain is built from TRBV3-1 and TRBJ2-2; possibly TRBD2 for D (6 bases). With 1 base removed from V and 7 bases from J, the gap between germline ends came to 13 bases. This CDR3 is built from 15 residues. Germline loops: CDR1 LGHDT, CDR2 YNNKEL (reference sequence). The DNA for the CDR3 is TGTGCCAGCAGCCAAGTCGGACGGCGGGGCGGGGAGCTGTTTTTT. It translates to CASSQVGRRGGELFF.

In its sample, this clonotype was seen many times. The chain recombines TRBV10-1 with TRBJ2-7; no firm D call. The CDR3 extends over 11 amino acids. Trimming pared 9 bases from V and 6 bases from J, leaving 12 bases between. CDR1 and CDR2 (germline): WNHNN, SYGVQD (reference sequence). The CDR3 sequence is CARRTRSEQYF. The CDR3 DNA is TGCGCCAGAAGAACCAGAAGCGAGCAGTACTTC.

The chain recombines TRBV20-1 with TRBJ2-1; possible D gene TRBD2, 5 bases. The germline V gene encodes CDR1 DFQATT and CDR2 SNEGSKA (reference sequence). The CDR3 has 15 residues. V was pared by 2 bases and J by 0 bases, with 11 bases between. CDR3 coding DNA: TGCAGTGCTAGACCCGGGGAGAGCTCCTACAATGAGCAGTTCTTC. Encoded protein: CSARPGESSYNEQFF.